Here is one T cell receptor beta chain with its context. These data are taken from a study of T cells in Graves' hyperthyroidism and ophthalmopathy. V dropped 7 bases and J dropped 4; count of bases not matched to a gene: 8. The CDR3 loop spans 14 amino acids. Germline lookup yields CDR1 MNHNS and CDR2 SASEGT. Amplification of TCR beta CDR3 regions used RNA as the template. RT-PCR in the first round (using the HTBI primer set) targeted the TCR CDR3. TCRdb processed the multiplex PCR reads anew with MiXCR; each CDR3 protein has one entry. The data contain over 700,000 distinct CDR3 sequences, about a third of them singletons. These patients, aged 18 to 65, had recently diagnosed hyperthyroidism lasting under 2 months.

The receptor was isolated from a middle-aged woman with Graves' hyperthyroidism. This chain joins TRBV6-1 and TRBJ2-5; 8 bases match TRBD1. Sequenced: blood. The chain's CDR3 is CASTLDRGPETQYF. Written as DNA, the CDR3 is TGTGCCAGCACCTTAGACAGGGGACCAGAGACCCAGTACTTC.